This TCR beta chain is from a study of T cell responses to AZD1222 COVID-19 vaccine. Comment on this clone: Its specificity is not known.

Overall study results and limits: Clonal diversity may have been underestimated, and the donors were mostly white British, with more females than males. It was only five to seven AZD1222 recipients who were seropositive at baseline.

Measured with immunoSEQ multiplex PCR; TCRdb has only the in-frame clones, and not every one. This table has roughly 50,000 clones, 70% to 90% appearing once. The CDR3 sequence is 14 residues long. V gave up 2 bases and J gave up 0 bases, with 7 bases separating them. CDR1 and CDR2 from the germline V gene are SGHTS and YDEGEE. The TCR originated in an adult in good health. The sequenced sample was peripheral blood, obtained on day 0 of AZD1222 vaccination. This chain connects TRBV5-8 to TRBJ2-3; D possibly corresponds to TRBD1 (5 bases). The CDR3 is CASSLQDSTDTQYF. The CDR3 DNA is TGTGCCAGCAGCTTACAGGATAGCACAGATACGCAGTATTTT.